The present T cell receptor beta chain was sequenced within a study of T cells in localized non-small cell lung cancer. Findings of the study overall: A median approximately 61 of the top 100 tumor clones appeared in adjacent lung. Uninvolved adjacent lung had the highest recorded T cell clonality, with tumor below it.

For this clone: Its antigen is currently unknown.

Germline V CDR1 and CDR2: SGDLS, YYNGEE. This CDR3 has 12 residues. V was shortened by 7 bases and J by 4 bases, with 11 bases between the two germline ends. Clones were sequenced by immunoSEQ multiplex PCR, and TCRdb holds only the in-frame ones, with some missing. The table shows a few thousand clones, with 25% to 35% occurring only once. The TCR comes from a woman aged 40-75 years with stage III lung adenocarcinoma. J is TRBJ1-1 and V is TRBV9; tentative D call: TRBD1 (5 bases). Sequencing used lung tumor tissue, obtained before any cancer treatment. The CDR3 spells CASQQVGTEAFF. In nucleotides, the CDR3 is TGTGCCAGCCAACAGGTTGGCACTGAAGCTTTCTTT.